This is a list of T cell receptor beta chains from one sample in a study of T cell responses to AZD1222 COVID-19 vaccine. Measured with immunoSEQ multiplex PCR; TCRdb has only the in-frame clones, and not every one. The table records 80,000 or so clones, 75% to 90% of them present only once. The sample was peripheral blood, taken 28 days after the second AZD1222 dose. The receptors were gathered from an adult who received the AZD1222 COVID-19 vaccine. CDR3s include the opening cysteine and the closing phenylalanine or tryptophan. A D gene is named only where the DNA matches it firmly. Expanded clones are given a class, and other clones once, few, many or no size at all.

V	D	size	J	CDR3	DNA
TRBV10-2	NA	NA	TRBJ2-7	CASGQGDSYEQYF	TGCGCCAGCGGTCAGGGAGATTCCTACGAGCAGTACTTC
TRBV7-9	TRBD1	NA	TRBJ2-3	CASSPYGQGDADTQYF	TGTGCCAGCAGCCCCTACGGACAGGGTGATGCAGATACGCAGTATTTT
TRBV14	TRBD1	NA	TRBJ1-6	CASSQRTGGNSPLHF	TGTGCCAGCAGCCAGAGGACAGGGGGTAATTCACCCCTCCACTTT
TRBV11-2	NA	NA	TRBJ1-5	CASSQTLGTSAGPQHF	TGTGCCAGCAGCCAAACCCTCGGGACAAGCGCTGGGCCCCAGCATTTT
TRBV7-2	NA	NA	TRBJ2-3	CASSLNPTWGIHTDTQYF	TGTGCCAGCAGCTTAAACCCCACCTGGGGGATCCACACAGATACGCAGTATTTT
TRBV5-1	NA	NA	TRBJ2-1	CASSLAGRANYNEQFF	TGCGCCAGCAGCTTGGCAGGCAGGGCCAACTACAATGAGCAGTTCTTC
TRBV7-8	TRBD1	NA	TRBJ1-4	CASSLTWDSATNEKLFF	TGTGCCAGCAGCTTAACATGGGACAGTGCAACTAATGAAAAACTGTTTTTT
TRBV13	NA	NA	TRBJ1-1	CASSLFFRGENTEAFF	TGTGCCAGCAGCTTATTCTTCCGTGGGGAGAACACTGAAGCTTTCTTT
TRBV24-1	NA	NA	TRBJ2-6	CATSAQGLGSGANVLTF	TGTGCCACCAGTGCTCAGGGTCTCGGCTCTGGGGCCAACGTCCTGACTTTC
TRBV29-1	TRBD1	NA	TRBJ2-3	CSVYRGTDTQYF	TGCAGCGTATACAGGGGTACAGATACGCAGTATTTT
TRBV9	NA	NA	TRBJ2-1	CASSVAEVGGYNEQFF	TGTGCCAGCAGCGTAGCGGAGGTAGGAGGTTACAATGAGCAGTTCTTC
TRBV20-1	TRBD1	NA	TRBJ1-5	CSASRDGVGGGNQPQHF	TGCAGTGCTAGTAGAGATGGGGTAGGGGGCGGTAATCAGCCCCAGCATTTT
TRBV6-5	TRBD1	once	TRBJ2-7	CASSAGTENYEQYF	TGTGCCAGCAGCGCCGGGACAGAGAACTACGAGCAGTACTTC
TRBV7-6	TRBD1	NA	TRBJ2-5	CASSLSRGRGETQYF	TGTGCCAGCAGCCTCTCCCGTGGCAGGGGGGAGACCCAGTACTTC
TRBV25-1	TRBD1	NA	TRBJ1-2	CASSLGQGGGYTF	TGTGCCAGCAGCCTAGGACAGGGAGGCGGCTACACCTTC
TRBV7-9	TRBD1	NA	TRBJ1-6	CASSSGQNSPLHF	TGTGCCAGCAGCTCGGGACAGAATTCACCCCTCCACTTT
TRBV7-8	NA	NA	TRBJ2-1	CASSLGRANEQFF	TGTGCCAGCAGCTTAGGCAGGGCCAATGAGCAGTTCTTC
TRBV7-8	NA	NA	TRBJ2-1	CASSLRPGSYNEQFF	TGTGCCAGCAGCTTACGGCCTGGCTCCTACAATGAGCAGTTCTTC
TRBV18	TRBD2	NA	TRBJ2-3	CASSPNAGGPSDTQYF	TGTGCCAGCTCACCAAACGCGGGGGGGCCCTCAGATACGCAGTATTTT
TRBV2	NA	NA	TRBJ1-2	CASSESGPRDYTF	TGTGCCAGCAGCGAATCGGGGCCACGAGACTACACCTTC
TRBV24-1	NA	NA	TRBJ1-5	CATSDLEGDQPQHF	TGTGCCACCAGTGATTTAGAGGGGGATCAGCCCCAGCATTTT
TRBV12-3/TRBV12-4	NA	NA	TRBJ1-5	CASSLRGRQPQHF	TGTGCCAGCAGTTTGCGAGGGCGTCAGCCCCAGCATTTT
TRBV5-1	NA	NA	TRBJ2-2	CASSLAVRGLAGELFF	TGCGCCAGCAGCTTGGCCGTCAGGGGCCTTGCCGGGGAGCTGTTTTTT
TRBV28	NA	NA	TRBJ1-1	CASSLGEVTTVSEAFF	TGTGCCAGCAGTTTAGGCGAGGTTACAACAGTCTCTGAAGCTTTCTTT
TRBV10-2	NA	once	TRBJ2-2	CASTLAAGGHYFTGELFF	TGCGCCAGCACCCTAGCGGCCGGGGGCCACTATTTCACCGGGGAGCTGTTTTTT
TRBV11-2	TRBD1	NA	TRBJ1-2	CASSSIGGQVNYGYTF	TGTGCCAGCAGCTCTATTGGGGGACAGGTTAACTATGGCTACACCTTC
TRBV27	NA	once	TRBJ1-2	CASSLSGSHGYTF	TGTGCCAGCAGTTTATCGGGCAGCCATGGCTACACCTTC
TRBV7-6	NA	NA	TRBJ2-7	CASSLGSAKLYEQYF	TGTGCCAGCAGCTTAGGTTCAGCGAAACTCTACGAGCAGTACTTC
TRBV7-8	NA	NA	TRBJ2-4	CASSHGLGANIQYF	TGTGCCAGCAGCCATGGACTTGGGGCAAACATTCAGTACTTC
TRBV7-3	NA	NA	TRBJ2-7	CASSFLRGRGEQYF	TGTGCCAGCAGCTTCTTGCGGGGAAGAGGCGAGCAGTACTTC
TRBV6-5	NA	NA	TRBJ1-1	CASRSGRTNTEAFF	TGTGCCAGCAGGTCGGGACGGACGAACACTGAAGCTTTCTTT
TRBV3-1/TRBV3-2	NA	once	TRBJ1-6	CASSQGDPNSPLHF	TGTGCCAGCAGCCAAGGGGACCCAAATTCACCCCTCCACTTT
TRBV18	TRBD1	NA	TRBJ1-1	CASSPGQGAEAFF	TGTGCCAGCTCACCTGGACAGGGCGCTGAAGCTTTCTTT
TRBV2	NA	NA	TRBJ1-5	CASSKTDSPQGPQHF	TGTGCCAGCAGTAAGACCGACTCCCCTCAAGGGCCCCAGCATTTT
TRBV7-9	NA	NA	TRBJ2-7	CASSPGVAGPYEQYF	TGTGCCAGCAGCCCGGGAGTGGCAGGTCCCTACGAGCAGTACTTC
TRBV7-9	NA	NA	TRBJ1-3	CASSLNEGGNTIYF	TGTGCCAGCAGCTTAAACGAGGGTGGAAACACCATATATTTT
TRBV10-3	NA	NA	TRBJ1-3	CAISPQRTDGSGNTIYF	TGTGCCATCAGTCCCCAAAGGACGGACGGATCTGGAAACACCATATATTTT
TRBV10-3	NA	NA	TRBJ1-1	CAISESRNTEAFF	TGTGCCATCAGTGAATCCAGGAACACTGAAGCTTTCTTT
TRBV5-4	NA	few	TRBJ2-7	CASSNPQGTYEQYF	TGTGCCAGCAGCAACCCACAGGGAACCTACGAGCAGTACTTC
TRBV5-1	NA	once	TRBJ2-2	CASSLGGNTGELFF	TGCGCCAGCAGCTTGGGGGGAAACACCGGGGAGCTGTTTTTT
TRBV3-1/TRBV3-2	NA	NA	TRBJ1-2	CASSPTRGYGYTF	TGTGCCAGCAGCCCAACTAGGGGTTATGGCTACACCTTC
TRBV6-5	TRBD1	NA	TRBJ1-2	CASRRPGTAHYGYTF	TGTGCCAGCAGGCGGCCGGGGACAGCTCACTATGGCTACACCTTC
TRBV13	TRBD1	NA	TRBJ2-3	CASSLPGQGRADTQYF	TGTGCCAGCAGTTTGCCTGGACAGGGTCGCGCAGATACGCAGTATTTT
TRBV21-1	NA	NA	TRBJ1-5	CASSNVGKYSNQPQHF	TGTGCCAGCAGCAATGTTGGGAAATATAGCAATCAGCCCCAGCATTTT
TRBV19	TRBD2	NA	TRBJ2-1	CASRESRGRPYNEQFF	TGTGCCAGTAGAGAATCGCGGGGGAGGCCCTACAATGAGCAGTTCTTC
TRBV18	NA	NA	TRBJ2-7	CASSPPSRIQYHEQYF	TGTGCCAGCTCACCACCGAGCCGAATACAATACCACGAGCAGTACTTC
TRBV7-2	TRBD1	once	TRBJ2-1	CASSLGQGALNEQFF	TGTGCCAGCAGCTTAGGACAGGGGGCGCTCAATGAGCAGTTCTTC
TRBV6-6	NA	NA	TRBJ1-4	CASRPPAGRVEKLFF	TGTGCCAGCAGACCCCCTGCAGGCAGGGTTGAAAAACTGTTTTTT
TRBV7-9	NA	NA	TRBJ2-3	CASSLVVDTQYF	TGTGCCAGCAGCCTGGTAGTAGATACGCAGTATTTT